This section outlines one T cell receptor (beta chain) sequence together with its context. Its cognate antigen is unknown. The data stem from a study of shared clonotypes between healthy human individuals. The sorted-subset replicate PCRs were given 150 to 200 ng DNA, which is approximately 30,000 T cell genomes. The data were produced by immunoSEQ multiplex PCR, yet TCRdb's version contains in-frame clones alone and is incomplete. The table records about 110,000 clones, around 65% of them present only once. Notes on the study in general: Collection of samples was limited to blood; tissue repertoires likely differ.

CDR1 is LNHNV and CDR2 is YYDKDF in the germline V gene (reference sequence). V lost 0 bases, J lost 9 bases, and 6 bases stayed unmatched. The CDR3 covers 15 residues. The material sequenced was memory CD8+ T cells sorted from blood. Specified subset: CD45RO+ cells pooled with CCR7-negative TemRA cells. The chain combines TRBV15 with TRBJ2-1; 9 nucleotides line up with TRBD2. The source of this sequence is a woman in her 30s in good health. In nucleotides, the CDR3 is TGTGCCACCAGCAGAGATCGAGCGGGAGGTCCTGAGCAGTTCTTC. This sequence encodes CATSRDRAGGPEQFF.